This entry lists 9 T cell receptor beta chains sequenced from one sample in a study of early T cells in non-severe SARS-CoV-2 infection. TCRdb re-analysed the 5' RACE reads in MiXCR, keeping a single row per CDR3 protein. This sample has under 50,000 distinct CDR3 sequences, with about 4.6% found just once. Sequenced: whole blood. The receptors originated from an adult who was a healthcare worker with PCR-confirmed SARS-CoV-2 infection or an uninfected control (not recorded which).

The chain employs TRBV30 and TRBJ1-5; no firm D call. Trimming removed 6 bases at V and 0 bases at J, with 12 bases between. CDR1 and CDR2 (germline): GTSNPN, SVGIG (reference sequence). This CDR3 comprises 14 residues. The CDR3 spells CACAGVHSNQPQHF. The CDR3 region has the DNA TGTGCCTGTGCCGGCGTGCATAGCAATCAGCCCCAGCATTTT.

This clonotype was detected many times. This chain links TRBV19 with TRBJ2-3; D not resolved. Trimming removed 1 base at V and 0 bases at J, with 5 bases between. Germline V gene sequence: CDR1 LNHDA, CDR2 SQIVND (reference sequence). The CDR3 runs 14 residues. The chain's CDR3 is CASSIAASTDTQYF. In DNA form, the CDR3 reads TGTGCCAGTAGTATAGCCGCTAGCACAGATACGCAGTATTTT.

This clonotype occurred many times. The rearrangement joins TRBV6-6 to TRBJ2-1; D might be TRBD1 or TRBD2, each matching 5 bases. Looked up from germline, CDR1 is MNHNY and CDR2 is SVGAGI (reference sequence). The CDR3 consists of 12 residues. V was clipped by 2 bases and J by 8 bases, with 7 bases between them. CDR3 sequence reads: CASSYRGDEQFF. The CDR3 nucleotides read TGTGCCAGCAGTTACAGAGGGGATGAGCAGTTCTTC.

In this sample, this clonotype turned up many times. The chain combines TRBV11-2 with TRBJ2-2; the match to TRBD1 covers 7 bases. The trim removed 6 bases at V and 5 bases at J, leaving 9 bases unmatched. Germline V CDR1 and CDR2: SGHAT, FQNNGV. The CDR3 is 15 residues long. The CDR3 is CASRAISTGTGELFF. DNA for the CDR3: TGTGCCAGCAGGGCAATATCGACAGGGACCGGGGAGCTGTTTTTT.

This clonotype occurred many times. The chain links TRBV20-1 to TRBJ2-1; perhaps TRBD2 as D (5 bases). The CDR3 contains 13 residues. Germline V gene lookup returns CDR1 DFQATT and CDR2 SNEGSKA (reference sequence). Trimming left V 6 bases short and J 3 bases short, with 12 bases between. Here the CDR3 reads CSAVVGSYNEQFF. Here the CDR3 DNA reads TGCAGTGCCGTCGTAGGGAGCTACAATGAGCAGTTCTTC.

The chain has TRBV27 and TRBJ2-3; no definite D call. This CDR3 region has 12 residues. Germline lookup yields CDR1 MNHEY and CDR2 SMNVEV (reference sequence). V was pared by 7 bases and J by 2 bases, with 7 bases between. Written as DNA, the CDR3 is TGTGCCAGCATTGGCTCCACAGATACGCAGTATTTT. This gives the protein CASIGSTDTQYF.

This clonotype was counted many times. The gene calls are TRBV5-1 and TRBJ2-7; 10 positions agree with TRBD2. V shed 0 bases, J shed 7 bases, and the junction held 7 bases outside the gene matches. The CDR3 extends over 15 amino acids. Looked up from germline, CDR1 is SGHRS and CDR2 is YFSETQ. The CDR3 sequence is CASSLAGIAGGEQYF. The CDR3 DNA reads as TGCGCCAGCAGCTTGGCCGGTATAGCGGGGGGAGAGCAGTACTTC.

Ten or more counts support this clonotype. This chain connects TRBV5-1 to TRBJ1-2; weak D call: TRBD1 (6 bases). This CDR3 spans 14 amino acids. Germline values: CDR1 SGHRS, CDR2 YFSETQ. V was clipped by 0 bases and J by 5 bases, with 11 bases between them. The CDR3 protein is CASSLGTGAYGYTF. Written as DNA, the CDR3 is TGCGCCAGCAGCTTGGGAACGGGGGCGTATGGCTACACCTTC.

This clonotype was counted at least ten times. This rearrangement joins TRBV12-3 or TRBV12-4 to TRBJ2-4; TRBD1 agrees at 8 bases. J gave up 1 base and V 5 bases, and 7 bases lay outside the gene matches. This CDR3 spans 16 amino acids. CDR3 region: CASSTRTGTAKNIQYF. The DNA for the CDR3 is TGTGCCAGCAGTACTAGGACAGGGACGGCCAAAAACATTCAGTACTTC.